The 10 T cell receptor beta chains in this list originate from one sample, sequenced in a study of blood T cell repertoires in COVID-19. Here immunoSEQ multiplex PCR was the method, and the copy in TCRdb shows in-frame clones only, minus some. This table has fewer than 100,000 clones, about 85% appearing once. Sequences were obtained from peripheral blood. These TCRs come from a man between 65 and 85 years old with acute or convalescent COVID-19.

The chain carries TRBV19 and TRBJ1-5; 7 bases align to TRBD1. CDR1 and CDR2 from the germline V gene are LNHDA and SQIVND (reference sequence). Trimming at V came to 1 base and at J to 0 bases, leaving 6 bases not matched to a gene. The CDR3 has 17 amino acids. DNA for the CDR3: TGTGCCAGTAGTATAGGGACAGGCAGGTATAGCAATCAGCCCCAGCATTTT. Amino acids: CASSIGTGRYSNQPQHF.

This chain links TRBV7-9 with TRBJ2-5; tentative D call: TRBD1 (5 bases). Trimming cost V 5 bases and J 2 bases, with 9 bases left between them. The CDR3 loop spans 13 amino acids. CDR1 and CDR2 from the germline V gene are SEHNR and FQNEAQ (reference sequence). CDR3 nucleotide sequence: TGTGCCAGCAGCCTCGACAGACAAGAGACCCAGTACTTC. It is translated as CASSLDRQETQYF.

This chain joins TRBV6-7 and TRBJ1-6; a possible D gene is TRBD1 (5 bases). TRBV6-7 is reported as an ORF; its role is uncertain. CDR3 length: 19 amino acids. The V end lost 7 bases, the J end lost 0 bases, and 22 bases lay between the germline ends. CDR3 DNA: TGTGCCAGCACTACACTTCCAGGGCCGGTCAGCTCCTATAATTCACCCCTCCACTTT. Translating it yields CASTTLPGPVSSYNSPLHF.

This clone was detected once. J is TRBJ2-3 and V is TRBV7-6; perhaps TRBD2 as D (7 bases). V was pared by 5 bases and J by 2 bases, with 17 bases between. The V gene's germline CDR1 is SGHVS and CDR2 FNYEAQ. The CDR3 extends over 16 amino acids. The CDR3 here is CASSARRGGTTDTQYF. The CDR3 DNA reads as TGTGCCAGCAGCGCACGACGCGGGGGCACCACAGATACGCAGTATTTT.

The J gene is TRBJ1-2, the V gene TRBV5-6; tentatively, D is TRBD1 (6 bases). The V gene lost 2 bases and the J gene lost 4 bases, with 15 bases spanning the gap. The CDR3 loop spans 15 amino acids. Germline CDR1 reads SGHDT; CDR2 reads YYEEEE. CDR3 sequence: CASSFRFGGPYGYTF. CDR3 nucleotide sequence: TGTGCCAGCAGCTTTAGATTTGGGGGCCCCTATGGCTACACCTTC.

The rearrangement joins TRBV5-1 to TRBJ2-3; TRBD2 aligns across 14 bases. Losses at the gene ends were 2 bases for V and 3 bases for J; bases not matched to a gene: 5. Germline V gene sequence: CDR1 SGHRS, CDR2 YFSETQ. This CDR3 is 17 amino acids long. In DNA, the CDR3 is TGCGCCAGCAGCTTCGCGACTAGCGGGGGGGCGACAGATACGCAGTATTTT. This sequence encodes CASSFATSGGATDTQYF. The full variable domain, completed using reference TRBV5-1 and TRBJ2-3, is KAGVTQTPRYLIKTRGQQVTLSCSPISGHRSVSWYQQTPGQGLQFLFEYFSETQRNKGNFPGRFSGRQFSNSRSEMNVSTLELGDSALYLCASSFATSGGATDTQYFGPGTRLTVL.

The chain combines TRBV3-1 (or the pseudogene TRBV3-2) with TRBJ1-2; D remains unclear. Germline assignment: CDR1 LGHDT and CDR2 YNNKEL (reference sequence). The CDR3 consists of 14 residues. V lost 0 bases, J lost 5 bases, and 10 bases lay in between. CDR3 coding DNA: TGTGCCAGCAGCCAAGATCAGGCAGGTTATGGCTACACCTTC. It is translated as CASSQDQAGYGYTF.

The rearrangement uses TRBV19 and TRBJ1-1; possibly TRBD1 for D (5 bases). The germline V and J ends were trimmed by 1 base and 7 bases, with 13 bases remaining between them. The CDR3 loop spans 14 amino acids. Germline V gene sequence: CDR1 LNHDA, CDR2 SQIVND (reference sequence). CDR3 in amino acids: CASSIVIQAGEAFF. The DNA for the CDR3 is TGTGCCAGTAGTATAGTGATACAGGCCGGTGAAGCTTTCTTT.

The J gene is TRBJ2-3, the V gene TRBV9; TRBD2 matches 8 bases. V lost 4 bases, J lost 1 base, and 2 bases stayed unmatched. The CDR3 consists of 14 residues. Germline V gene lookup returns CDR1 SGDLS and CDR2 YYNGEE. The CDR3 loop reads CASSLSGGTDTQYF. CDR3 in DNA: TGTGCCAGCAGCCTTAGCGGGGGCACAGATACGCAGTATTTT. Full variable domain (outside the CDR3, taken from reference TRBV9 and TRBJ2-3): DSGVTQTPKHLITATGQRVTLRCSPRSGDLSVYWYQQSLDQGLQFLIQYYNGEERAKGNILERFSAQQFPDLHSELNLSSLELGDSALYFCASSLSGGTDTQYFGPGTRLTVL.

The chain has TRBV18 and TRBJ1-6; 7 bases agree with TRBD1. CDR1 and CDR2 from the germline V gene are KGHSH and LQKENI. This CDR3 has 16 amino acids. V dropped 4 bases and J dropped 5; count of bases not matched to a gene: 8. Here the CDR3 DNA reads TGTGCCAGCTCACTCTTACGCAGGGGGGATAATTCACCCCTCCACTTT. This encodes CASSLLRRGDNSPLHF.